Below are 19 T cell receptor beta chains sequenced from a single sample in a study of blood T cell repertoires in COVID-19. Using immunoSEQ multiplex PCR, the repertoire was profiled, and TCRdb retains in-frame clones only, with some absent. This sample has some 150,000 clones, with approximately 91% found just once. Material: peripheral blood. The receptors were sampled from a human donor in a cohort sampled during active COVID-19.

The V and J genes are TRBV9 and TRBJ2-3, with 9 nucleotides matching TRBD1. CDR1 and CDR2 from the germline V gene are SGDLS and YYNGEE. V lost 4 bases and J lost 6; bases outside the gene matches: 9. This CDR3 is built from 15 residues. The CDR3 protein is CASSPHGQGLDTQYF. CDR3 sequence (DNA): TGTGCCAGCAGCCCCCATGGACAGGGGTTGGATACGCAGTATTTT.

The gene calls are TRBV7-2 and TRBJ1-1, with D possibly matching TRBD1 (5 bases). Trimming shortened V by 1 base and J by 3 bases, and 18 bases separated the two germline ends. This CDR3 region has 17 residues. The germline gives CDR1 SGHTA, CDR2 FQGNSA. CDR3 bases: TGTGCCAGCAGCTTAGGAACAAACAGGCCAGGAGACACTGAAGCTTTCTTT. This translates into CASSLGTNRPGDTEAFF.

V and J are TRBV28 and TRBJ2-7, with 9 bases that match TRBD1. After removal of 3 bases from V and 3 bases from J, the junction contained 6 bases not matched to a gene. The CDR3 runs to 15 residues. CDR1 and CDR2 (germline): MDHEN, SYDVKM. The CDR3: CASSFSGQGLYEQYF. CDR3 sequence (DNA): TGTGCCAGCAGTTTTTCGGGACAGGGTCTCTACGAGCAGTACTTC.

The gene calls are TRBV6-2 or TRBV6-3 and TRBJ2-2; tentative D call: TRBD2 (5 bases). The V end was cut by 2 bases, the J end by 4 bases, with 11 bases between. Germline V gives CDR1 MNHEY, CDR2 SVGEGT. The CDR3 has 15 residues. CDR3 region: CASSYTGVGTGELFF. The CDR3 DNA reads TGTGCCAGCAGTTACACCGGGGTTGGCACCGGGGAGCTGTTTTTT.

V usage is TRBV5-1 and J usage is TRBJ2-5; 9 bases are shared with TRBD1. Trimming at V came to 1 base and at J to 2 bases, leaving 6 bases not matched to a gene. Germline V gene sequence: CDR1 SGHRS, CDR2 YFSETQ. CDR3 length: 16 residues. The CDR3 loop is CASSLREGQGQETQYF. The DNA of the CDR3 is TGCGCCAGCAGCTTGAGAGAGGGACAGGGACAAGAGACCCAGTACTTC. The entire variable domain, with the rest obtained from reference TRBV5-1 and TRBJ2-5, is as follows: KAGVTQTPRYLIKTRGQQVTLSCSPISGHRSVSWYQQTPGQGLQFLFEYFSETQRNKGNFPGRFSGRQFSNSRSEMNVSTLELGDSALYLCASSLREGQGQETQYFGPGTRLLVL.

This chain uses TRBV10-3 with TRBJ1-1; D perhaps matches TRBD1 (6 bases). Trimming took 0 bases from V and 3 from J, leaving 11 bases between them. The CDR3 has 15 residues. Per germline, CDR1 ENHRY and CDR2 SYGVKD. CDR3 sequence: CAISESGRGYTEAFF. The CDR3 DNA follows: TGTGCCATCAGTGAGTCCGGCAGGGGATACACTGAAGCTTTCTTT.

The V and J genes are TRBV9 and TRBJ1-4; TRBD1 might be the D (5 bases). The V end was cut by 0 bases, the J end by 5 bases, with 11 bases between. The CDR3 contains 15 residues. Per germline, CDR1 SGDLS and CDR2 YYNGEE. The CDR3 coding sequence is TGTGCCAGCAGCGTAGGCGACAGCAGAAATGAAAAACTGTTTTTT. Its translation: CASSVGDSRNEKLFF.

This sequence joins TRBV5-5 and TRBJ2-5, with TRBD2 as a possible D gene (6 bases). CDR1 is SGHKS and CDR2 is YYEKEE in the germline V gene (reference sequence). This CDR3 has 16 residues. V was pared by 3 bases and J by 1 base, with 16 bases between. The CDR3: CASSSAGTGSQETQYF. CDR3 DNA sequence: TGTGCCAGCAGCTCAGCCGGGACTGGCTCCCAAGAGACCCAGTACTTC.

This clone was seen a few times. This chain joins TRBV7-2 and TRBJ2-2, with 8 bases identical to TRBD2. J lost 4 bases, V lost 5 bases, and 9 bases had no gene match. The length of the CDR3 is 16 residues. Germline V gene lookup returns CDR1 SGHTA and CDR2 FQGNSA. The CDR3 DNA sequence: TGTGCCAGCAGCCCCCTGCGCGGGAGGTCCACCGGGGAGCTGTTTTTT. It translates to CASSPLRGRSTGELFF.

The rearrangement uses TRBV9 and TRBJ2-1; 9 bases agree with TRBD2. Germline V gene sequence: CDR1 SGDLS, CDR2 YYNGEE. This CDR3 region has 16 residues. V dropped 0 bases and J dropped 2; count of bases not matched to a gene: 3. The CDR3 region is CASSVGVAGAYNEQFF. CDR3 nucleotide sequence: TGTGCCAGCAGCGTAGGCGTAGCGGGAGCCTACAATGAGCAGTTCTTC.

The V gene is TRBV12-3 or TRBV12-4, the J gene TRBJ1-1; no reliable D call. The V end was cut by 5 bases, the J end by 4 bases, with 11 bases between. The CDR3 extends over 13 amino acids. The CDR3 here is CASSRTRSTEAFF. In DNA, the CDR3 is TGTGCCAGCAGTCGCACCCGGAGCACTGAAGCTTTCTTT.

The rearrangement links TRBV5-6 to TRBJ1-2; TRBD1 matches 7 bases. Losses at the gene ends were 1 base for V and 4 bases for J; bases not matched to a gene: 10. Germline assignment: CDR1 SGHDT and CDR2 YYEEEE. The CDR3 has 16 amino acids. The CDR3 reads CASSLTGESTFYGYTF. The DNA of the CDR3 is TGTGCCAGCAGCTTGACAGGGGAGTCCACATTCTATGGCTACACCTTC.

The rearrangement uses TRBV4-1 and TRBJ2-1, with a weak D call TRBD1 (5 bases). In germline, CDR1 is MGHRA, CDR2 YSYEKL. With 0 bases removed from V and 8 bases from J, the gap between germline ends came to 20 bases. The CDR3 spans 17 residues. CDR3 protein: CASSQEGRTRARYEQFF. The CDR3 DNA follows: TGCGCCAGCAGCCAAGAGGGGCGGACCCGAGCGCGGTATGAGCAGTTCTTC.

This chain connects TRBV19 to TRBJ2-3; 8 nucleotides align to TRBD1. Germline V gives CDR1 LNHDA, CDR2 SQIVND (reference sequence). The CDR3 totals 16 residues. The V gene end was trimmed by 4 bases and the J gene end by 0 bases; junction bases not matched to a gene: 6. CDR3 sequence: CASSRTGRTSTDTQYF. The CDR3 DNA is TGTGCCAGTAGTAGGACAGGGCGTACTAGCACAGATACGCAGTATTTT.

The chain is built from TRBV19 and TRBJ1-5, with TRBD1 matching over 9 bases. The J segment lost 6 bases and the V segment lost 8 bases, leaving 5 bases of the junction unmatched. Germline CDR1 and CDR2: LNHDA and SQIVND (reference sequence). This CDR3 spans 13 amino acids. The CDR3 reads CASGQGRGQPQHF. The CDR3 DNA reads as TGTGCCAGTGGACAGGGGAGGGGTCAGCCCCAGCATTTT.

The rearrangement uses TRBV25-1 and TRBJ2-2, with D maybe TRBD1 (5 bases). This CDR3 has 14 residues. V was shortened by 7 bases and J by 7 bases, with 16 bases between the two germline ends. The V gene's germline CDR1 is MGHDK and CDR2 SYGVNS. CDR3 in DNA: TGTGCCAGCACGATGGCAGGGTATGACGGGGAGCTGTTTTTT. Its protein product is CASTMAGYDGELFF.

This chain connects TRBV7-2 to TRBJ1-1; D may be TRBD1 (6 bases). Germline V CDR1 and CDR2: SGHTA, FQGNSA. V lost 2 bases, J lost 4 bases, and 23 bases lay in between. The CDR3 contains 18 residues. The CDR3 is CASSLRAGENPQITEAFF. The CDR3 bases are TGTGCCAGCAGCTTACGAGCAGGGGAAAACCCACAGATCACTGAAGCTTTCTTT.

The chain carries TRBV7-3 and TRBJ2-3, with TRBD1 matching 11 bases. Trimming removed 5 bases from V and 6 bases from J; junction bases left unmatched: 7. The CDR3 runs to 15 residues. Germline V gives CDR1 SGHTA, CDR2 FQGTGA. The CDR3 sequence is CASSQGQGDGDTQYF. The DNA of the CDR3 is TGTGCCAGCAGCCAGGGACAGGGGGACGGGGATACGCAGTATTTT.

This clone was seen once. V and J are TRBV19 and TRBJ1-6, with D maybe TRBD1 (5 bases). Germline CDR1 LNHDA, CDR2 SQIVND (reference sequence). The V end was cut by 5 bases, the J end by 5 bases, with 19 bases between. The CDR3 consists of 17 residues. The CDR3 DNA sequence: TGTGCCAGTAGTTTCTCTACCGGGACTGGAAATAATTCACCCCTCCACTTT. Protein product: CASSFSTGTGNNSPLHF.